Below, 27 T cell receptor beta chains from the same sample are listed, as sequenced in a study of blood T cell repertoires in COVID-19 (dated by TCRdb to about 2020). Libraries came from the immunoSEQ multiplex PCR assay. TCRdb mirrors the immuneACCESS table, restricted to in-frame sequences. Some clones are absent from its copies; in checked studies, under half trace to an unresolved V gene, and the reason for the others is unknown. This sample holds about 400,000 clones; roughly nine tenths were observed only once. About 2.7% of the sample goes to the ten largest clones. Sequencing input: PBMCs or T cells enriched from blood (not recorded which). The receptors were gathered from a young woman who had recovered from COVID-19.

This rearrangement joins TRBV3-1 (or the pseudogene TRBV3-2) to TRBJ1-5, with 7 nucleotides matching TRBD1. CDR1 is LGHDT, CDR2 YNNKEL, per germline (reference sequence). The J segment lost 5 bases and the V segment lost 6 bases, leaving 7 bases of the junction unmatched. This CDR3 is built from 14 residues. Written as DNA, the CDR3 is TGTGCCAGCAGTTCCGGGACAGATTATCAGCCCCAGCATTTT. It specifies CASSSGTDYQPQHF.

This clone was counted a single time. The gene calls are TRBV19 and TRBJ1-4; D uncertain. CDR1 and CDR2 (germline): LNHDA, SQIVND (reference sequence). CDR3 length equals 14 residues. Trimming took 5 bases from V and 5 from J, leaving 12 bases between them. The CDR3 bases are TGTGCCAGTAGTCAGAGGAAAGACAATGAAAAACTGTTTTTT. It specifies CASSQRKDNEKLFF.

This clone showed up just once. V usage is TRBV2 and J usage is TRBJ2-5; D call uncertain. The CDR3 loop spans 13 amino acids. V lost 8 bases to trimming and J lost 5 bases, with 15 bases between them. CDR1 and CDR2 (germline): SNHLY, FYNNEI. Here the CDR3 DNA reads TGTGCCAGCCTCATCGAGGTAATGGAGACCCAGTACTTC. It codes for CASLIEVMETQYF.

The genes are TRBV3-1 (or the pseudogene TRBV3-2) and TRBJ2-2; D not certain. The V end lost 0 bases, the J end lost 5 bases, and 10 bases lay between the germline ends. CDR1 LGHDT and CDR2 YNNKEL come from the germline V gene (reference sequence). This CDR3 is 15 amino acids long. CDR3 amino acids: CASSQDTLRTGELFF. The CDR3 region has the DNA TGTGCCAGCAGCCAAGATACGTTGAGGACCGGGGAGCTGTTTTTT.

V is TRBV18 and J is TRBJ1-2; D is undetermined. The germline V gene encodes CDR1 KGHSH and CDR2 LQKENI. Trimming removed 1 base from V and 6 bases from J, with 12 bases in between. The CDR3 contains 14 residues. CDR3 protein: CASSPLVADNGYTF. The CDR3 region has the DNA TGTGCCAGCTCACCACTCGTGGCAGATAATGGCTACACCTTC.

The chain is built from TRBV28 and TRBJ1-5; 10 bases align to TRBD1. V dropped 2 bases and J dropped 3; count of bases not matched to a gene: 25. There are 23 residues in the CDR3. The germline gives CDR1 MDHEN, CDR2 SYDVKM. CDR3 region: CASSLNKWRGTGARVYLNQPQHF. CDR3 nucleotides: TGTGCCAGCAGTTTAAATAAATGGCGAGGGACAGGGGCGAGGGTATACCTCAATCAGCCCCAGCATTTT. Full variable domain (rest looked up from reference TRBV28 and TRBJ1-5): DVKVTQSSRYLVKRTGEKVFLECVQDMDHENMFWYRQDPGLGLRLIYFSYDVKMKEKGDIPEGYSVSREKKERFSLILESASTNQTSMYLCASSLNKWRGTGARVYLNQPQHFGDGTRLSIL.

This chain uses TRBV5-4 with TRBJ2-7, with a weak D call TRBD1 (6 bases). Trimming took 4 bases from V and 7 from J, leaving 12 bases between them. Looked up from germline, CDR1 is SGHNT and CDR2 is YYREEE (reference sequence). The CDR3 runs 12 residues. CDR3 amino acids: CASSRQRGEQYF. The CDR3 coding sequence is TGTGCCAGCAGCCGACAAAGGGGGGAGCAGTACTTC.

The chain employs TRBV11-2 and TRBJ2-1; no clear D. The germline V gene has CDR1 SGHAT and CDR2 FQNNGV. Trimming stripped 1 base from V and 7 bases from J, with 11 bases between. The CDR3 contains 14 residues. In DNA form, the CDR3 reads TGTGCCAGCAGCTTAGGGGCAGAGTGGAATGAGCAGTTCTTC. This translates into CASSLGAEWNEQFF.

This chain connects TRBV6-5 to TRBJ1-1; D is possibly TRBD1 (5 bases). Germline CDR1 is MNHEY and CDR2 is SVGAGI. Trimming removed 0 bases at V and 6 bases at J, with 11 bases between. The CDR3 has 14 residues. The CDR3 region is CASSYSSREAEAFF. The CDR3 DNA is TGTGCCAGCAGTTACTCTTCCAGGGAGGCTGAAGCTTTCTTT.

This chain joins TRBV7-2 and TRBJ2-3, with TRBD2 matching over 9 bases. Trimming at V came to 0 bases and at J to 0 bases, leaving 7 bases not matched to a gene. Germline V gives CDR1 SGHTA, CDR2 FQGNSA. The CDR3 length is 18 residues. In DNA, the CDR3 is TGTGCCAGCAGCTTAGCGAGACCCAGCGGGGGGAGCACAGATACGCAGTATTTT. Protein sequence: CASSLARPSGGSTDTQYF.

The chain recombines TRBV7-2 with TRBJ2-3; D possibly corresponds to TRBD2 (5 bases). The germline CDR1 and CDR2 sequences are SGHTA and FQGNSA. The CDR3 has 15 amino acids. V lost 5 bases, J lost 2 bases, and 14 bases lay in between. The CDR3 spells CASSPLGLYTDTQYF. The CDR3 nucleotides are TGTGCCAGCAGCCCTCTCGGACTTTACACAGATACGCAGTATTTT.

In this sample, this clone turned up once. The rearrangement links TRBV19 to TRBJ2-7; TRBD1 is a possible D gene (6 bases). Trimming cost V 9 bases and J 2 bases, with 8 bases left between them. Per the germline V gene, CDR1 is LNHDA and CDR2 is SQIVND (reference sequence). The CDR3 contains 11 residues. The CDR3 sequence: CASQGPYEQYF. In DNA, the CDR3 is TGTGCCAGCCAGGGGCCCTACGAGCAGTACTTC.

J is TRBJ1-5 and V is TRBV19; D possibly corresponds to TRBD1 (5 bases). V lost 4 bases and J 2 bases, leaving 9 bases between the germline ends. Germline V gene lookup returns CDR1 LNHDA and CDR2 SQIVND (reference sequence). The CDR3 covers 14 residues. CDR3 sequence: CASSTGSGNQPQHF. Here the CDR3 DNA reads TGTGCCAGTAGTACAGGGTCGGGCAATCAGCCCCAGCATTTT.

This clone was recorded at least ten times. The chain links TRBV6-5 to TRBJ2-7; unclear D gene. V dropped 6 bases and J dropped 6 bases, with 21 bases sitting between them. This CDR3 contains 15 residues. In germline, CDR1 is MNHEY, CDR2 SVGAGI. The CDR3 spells CASSPARIGLGEQYF. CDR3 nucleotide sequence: TGTGCCAGCAGCCCCGCCCGTATCGGGTTAGGCGAGCAGTACTTC.

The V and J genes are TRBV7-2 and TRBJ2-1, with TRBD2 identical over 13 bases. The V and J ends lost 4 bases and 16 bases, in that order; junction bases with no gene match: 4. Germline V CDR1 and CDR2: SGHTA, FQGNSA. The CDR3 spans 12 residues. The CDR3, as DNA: TGTGCCAGCAGCTGGGGACTAGCGGGAAATTTCTTC. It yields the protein CASSWGLAGNFF.

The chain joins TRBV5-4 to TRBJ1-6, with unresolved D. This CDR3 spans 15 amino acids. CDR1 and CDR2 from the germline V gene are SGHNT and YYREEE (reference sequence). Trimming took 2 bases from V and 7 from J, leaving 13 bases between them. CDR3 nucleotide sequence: TGTGCCAGCAGCTTATCCGGGGTGGGAAATTCACCCCTCCACTTT. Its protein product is CASSLSGVGNSPLHF.

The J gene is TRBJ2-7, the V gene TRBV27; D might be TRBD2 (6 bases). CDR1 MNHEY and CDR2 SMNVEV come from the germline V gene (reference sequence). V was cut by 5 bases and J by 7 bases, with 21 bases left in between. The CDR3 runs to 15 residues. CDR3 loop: CASSRFLRERSEQYF. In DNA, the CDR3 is TGTGCCAGCAGTCGTTTTCTACGGGAGAGGAGTGAGCAGTACTTC.

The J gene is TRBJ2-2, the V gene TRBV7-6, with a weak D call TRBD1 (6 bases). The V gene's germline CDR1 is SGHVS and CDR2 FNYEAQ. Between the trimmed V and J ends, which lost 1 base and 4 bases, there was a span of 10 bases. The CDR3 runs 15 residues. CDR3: CASSLGQATTGELFF. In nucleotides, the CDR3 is TGTGCCAGCAGCTTAGGACAGGCGACCACCGGGGAGCTGTTTTTT.

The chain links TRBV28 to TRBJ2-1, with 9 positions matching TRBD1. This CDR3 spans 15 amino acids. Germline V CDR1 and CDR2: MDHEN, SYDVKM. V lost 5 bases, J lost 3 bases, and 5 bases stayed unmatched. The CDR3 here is CASSRGQGYYNEQFF. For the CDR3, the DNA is TGTGCCAGCAGTCGGGGACAGGGCTACTACAATGAGCAGTTCTTC.

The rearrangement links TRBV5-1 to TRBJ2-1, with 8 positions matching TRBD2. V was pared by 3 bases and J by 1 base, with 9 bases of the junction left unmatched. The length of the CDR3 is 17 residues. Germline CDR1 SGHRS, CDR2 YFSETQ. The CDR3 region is CASSWMGSGSSYNEQFF. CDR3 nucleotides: TGCGCCAGCAGCTGGATGGGAAGCGGGAGTTCCTACAATGAGCAGTTCTTC.

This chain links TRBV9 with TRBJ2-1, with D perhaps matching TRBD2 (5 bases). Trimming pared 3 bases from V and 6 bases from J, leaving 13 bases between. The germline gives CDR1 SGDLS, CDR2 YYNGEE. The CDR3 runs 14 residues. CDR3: CASSEAPRVNEQFF. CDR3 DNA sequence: TGTGCCAGCAGCGAGGCCCCGAGGGTCAATGAGCAGTTCTTC. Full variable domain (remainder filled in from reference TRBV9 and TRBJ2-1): DSGVTQTPKHLITATGQRVTLRCSPRSGDLSVYWYQQSLDQGLQFLIQYYNGEERAKGNILERFSAQQFPDLHSELNLSSLELGDSALYFCASSEAPRVNEQFFGPGTRLTVL.

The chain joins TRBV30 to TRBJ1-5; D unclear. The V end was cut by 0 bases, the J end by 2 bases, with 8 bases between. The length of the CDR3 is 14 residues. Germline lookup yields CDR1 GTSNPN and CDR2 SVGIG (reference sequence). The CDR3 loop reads CAWSVKGGNQPQHF. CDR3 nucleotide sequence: TGTGCCTGGAGTGTAAAGGGAGGCAATCAGCCCCAGCATTTT.

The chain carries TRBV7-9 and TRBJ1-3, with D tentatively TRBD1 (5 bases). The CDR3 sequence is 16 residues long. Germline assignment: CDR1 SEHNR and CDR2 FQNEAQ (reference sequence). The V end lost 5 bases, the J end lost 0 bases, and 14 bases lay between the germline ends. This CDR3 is CASSAPGLFSGNTIYF. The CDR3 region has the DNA TGTGCCAGCAGCGCTCCGGGACTCTTCTCTGGAAACACCATATATTTT.

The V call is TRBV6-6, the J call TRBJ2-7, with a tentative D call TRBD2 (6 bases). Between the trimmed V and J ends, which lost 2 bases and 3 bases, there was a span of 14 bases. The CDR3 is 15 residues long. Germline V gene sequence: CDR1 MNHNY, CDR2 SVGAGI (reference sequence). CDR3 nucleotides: TGTGCCAGCAGTTACGAGGGAGGCACTTTCTACGAGCAGTACTTC. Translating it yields CASSYEGGTFYEQYF.

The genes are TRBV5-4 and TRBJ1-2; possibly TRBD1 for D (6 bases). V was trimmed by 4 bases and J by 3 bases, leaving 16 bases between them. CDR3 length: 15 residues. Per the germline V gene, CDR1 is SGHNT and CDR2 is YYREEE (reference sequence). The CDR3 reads CASSPGTPVDYGYTF. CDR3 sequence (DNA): TGTGCCAGCAGCCCCGGGACACCCGTTGACTATGGCTACACCTTC.

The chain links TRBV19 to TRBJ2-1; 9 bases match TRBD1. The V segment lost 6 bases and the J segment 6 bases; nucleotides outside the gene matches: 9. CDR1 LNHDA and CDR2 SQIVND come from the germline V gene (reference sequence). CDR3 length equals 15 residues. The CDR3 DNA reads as TGTGCCAGTAGCCCCCCGGGACAGGGATTCAATGAGCAGTTCTTC. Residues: CASSPPGQGFNEQFF. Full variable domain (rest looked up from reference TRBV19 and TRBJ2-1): DGGITQSPKYLFRKEGQNVTLSCEQNLNHDAMYWYRQDPGQGLRLIYYSQIVNDFQKGDIAEGYSVSREKKESFPLTVTSAQKNPTAFYLCASSPPGQGFNEQFFGPGTRLTVL.

This chain's CDR3 is CASSPGNNEQFF. CDR3 DNA: TGTGCCAGCTCACCTGGCAACAATGAGCAGTTCTTC. The rearrangement joins TRBV18 to TRBJ2-1; unclear D gene. Between the trimmed V and J ends, which lost 3 bases and 5 bases, there was a span of 5 bases. Per germline, CDR1 KGHSH and CDR2 LQKENI. CDR3 length: 12 amino acids.